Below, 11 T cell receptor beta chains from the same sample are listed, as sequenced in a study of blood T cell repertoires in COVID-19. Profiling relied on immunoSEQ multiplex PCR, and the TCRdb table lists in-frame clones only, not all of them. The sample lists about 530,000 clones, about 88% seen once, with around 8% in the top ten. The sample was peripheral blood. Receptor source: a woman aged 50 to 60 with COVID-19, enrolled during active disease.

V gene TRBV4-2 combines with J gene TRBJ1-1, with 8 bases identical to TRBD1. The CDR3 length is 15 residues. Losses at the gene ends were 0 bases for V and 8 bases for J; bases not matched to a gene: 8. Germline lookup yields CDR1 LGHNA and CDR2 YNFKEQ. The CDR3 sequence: CASSQETGASKEAFF. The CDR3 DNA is TGTGCCAGCAGCCAAGAGACAGGGGCGTCAAAAGAAGCTTTCTTT.

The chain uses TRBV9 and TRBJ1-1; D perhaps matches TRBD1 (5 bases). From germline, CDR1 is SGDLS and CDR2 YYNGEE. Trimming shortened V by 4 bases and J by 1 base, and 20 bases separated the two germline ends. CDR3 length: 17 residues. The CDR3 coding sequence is TGTGCCAGCAGCCCTCCGCGGGGTTCCGGGACGAACACTGAAGCTTTCTTT. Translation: CASSPPRGSGTNTEAFF.

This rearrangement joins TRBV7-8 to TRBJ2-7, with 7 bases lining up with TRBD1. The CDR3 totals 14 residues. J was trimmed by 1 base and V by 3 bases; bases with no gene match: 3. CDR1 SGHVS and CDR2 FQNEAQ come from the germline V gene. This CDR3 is CASSLTGTSYEQYF. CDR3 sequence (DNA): TGTGCCAGCAGCTTGACAGGGACATCCTACGAGCAGTACTTC.

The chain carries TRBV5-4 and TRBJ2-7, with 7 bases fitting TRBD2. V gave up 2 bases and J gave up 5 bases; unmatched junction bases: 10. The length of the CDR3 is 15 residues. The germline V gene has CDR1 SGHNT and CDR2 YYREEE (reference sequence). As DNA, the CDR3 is TGTGCCAGCAGCTTTACGCGGGGGAGTTCCGACGAGCAGTACTTC. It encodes CASSFTRGSSDEQYF. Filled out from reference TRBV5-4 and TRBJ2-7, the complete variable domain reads ETGVTQSPTHLIKTRGQQVTLRCSSQSGHNTVSWYQQALGQGPQFIFQYYREEENGRGNFPPRFSGLQFPNYSSELNVNALELDDSALYLCASSFTRGSSDEQYFGPGTRLTVT.

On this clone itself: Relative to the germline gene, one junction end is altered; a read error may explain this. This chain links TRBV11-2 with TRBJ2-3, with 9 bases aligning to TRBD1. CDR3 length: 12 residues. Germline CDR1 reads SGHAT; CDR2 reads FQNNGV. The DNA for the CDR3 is TGTGCCAGCAGCTTAGCCGGGACAGGGAACATTTTT. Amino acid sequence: CASSLAGTGNIF. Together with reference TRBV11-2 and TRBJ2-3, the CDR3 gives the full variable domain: EAGVAQSPRYKIIEKRQSVAFWCNPISGHATLYWYQQILGQGPKLLIQFQNNGVVDDSQLPKDRFSAERLKGVDSTLKIQPAKLEDSAVYLCASSLAGTGNIFGPGTRLTVL.

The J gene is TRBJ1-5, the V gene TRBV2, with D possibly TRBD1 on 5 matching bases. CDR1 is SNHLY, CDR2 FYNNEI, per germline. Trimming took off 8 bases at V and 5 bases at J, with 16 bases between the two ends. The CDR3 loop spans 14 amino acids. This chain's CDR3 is CASGSPGEDQPQHF. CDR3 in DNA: TGTGCCAGCGGGTCCCCGGGGGAGGATCAGCCCCAGCATTTT. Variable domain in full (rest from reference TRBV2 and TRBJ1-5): EPEVTQTPSHQVTQMGQEVILRCVPISNHLYFYWYRQILGQKVEFLVSFYNNEISEKSEIFDDQFSVERPDGSNFTLKIRSTKLEDSAMYFCASGSPGEDQPQHFGDGTRLSIL.

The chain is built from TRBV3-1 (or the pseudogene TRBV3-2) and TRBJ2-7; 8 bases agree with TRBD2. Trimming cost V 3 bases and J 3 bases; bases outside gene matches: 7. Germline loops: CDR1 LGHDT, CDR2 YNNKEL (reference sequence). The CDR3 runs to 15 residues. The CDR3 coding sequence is TGTGCCAGCAGCCAGAAAGCGGGGGTCAGCTACGAGCAGTACTTC. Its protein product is CASSQKAGVSYEQYF.

The CDR3 DNA sequence: TGTGCCAGCAGTCTAGCGGGGGGGGGAGGTACGCAGTATTTT. Its translation: CASSLAGGGGTQYF. The rearrangement links TRBV6-5 to TRBJ2-3; 12 bases map to TRBD2. Trimming cost V 5 bases and J 8 bases; bases outside gene matches: 5. This CDR3 is 14 amino acids long. Germline loops: CDR1 MNHEY, CDR2 SVGAGI.

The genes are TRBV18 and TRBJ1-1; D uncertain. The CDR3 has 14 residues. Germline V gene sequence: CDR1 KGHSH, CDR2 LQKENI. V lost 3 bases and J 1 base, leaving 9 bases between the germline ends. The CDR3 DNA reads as TGTGCCAGCTCACCTGCGCGGGCGAACACTGAAGCTTTCTTT. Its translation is CASSPARANTEAFF.

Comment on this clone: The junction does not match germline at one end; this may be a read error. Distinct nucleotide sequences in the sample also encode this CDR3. This CDR3 reads CASSLEGLGETQYF. DNA for the CDR3: TGCGCCAGCAGTTTGGAGGGGTTGGGAGAGACCCAGTACTTC. The rearrangement uses TRBV5-1 and TRBJ2-5, with TRBD2 as a possible D gene (6 bases). The germline CDR1 and CDR2 sequences are SGHRS and YFSETQ. The CDR3 spans 14 residues.

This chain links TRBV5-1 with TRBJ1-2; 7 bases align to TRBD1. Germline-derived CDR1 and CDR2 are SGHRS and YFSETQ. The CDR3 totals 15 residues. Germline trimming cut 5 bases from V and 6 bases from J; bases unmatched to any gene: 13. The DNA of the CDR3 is TGCGCCAGCAGGGCCTTTGTTCGGACAGGAGATGGCTACACCTTC. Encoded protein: CASRAFVRTGDGYTF.